This TCR beta chain derives from a study of T cell responses to AZD1222 COVID-19 vaccine. The study's findings and limits: Repertoires were sampled only after the peak T cell response. When two AZD1222 doses had been given, Spike-specific TCR breadth and depth rose. Of the AZD1222 recipients, only 5 to 7 were seropositive at baseline. The sample set comprised mostly white British donors with more females, and clonal diversity was possibly underestimated.

CDR3 size: 17 residues. The germline V gene has CDR1 SGHRS and CDR2 YFSETQ. V dropped 0 bases and J dropped 2; count of bases not matched to a gene: 7. On this clone itself: What it recognizes is unknown.

Some clones are missing from TCRdb's copy, which holds only in-frame ones; the method was immunoSEQ multiplex PCR. This table holds 110,000 to 150,000 clones, 75% to 90% found once. The starting material was peripheral blood, obtained on day 0 of AZD1222 vaccination. The receptor was isolated from an adult in good health. The chain uses TRBV5-1 and TRBJ2-3; 9 positions agree with TRBD2. The CDR3 region is CASSLGSGGGVTDTQYF. The DNA of the CDR3 is TGCGCCAGCAGCTTGGGTTCTGGCGGGGGGGTCACAGATACGCAGTATTTT.